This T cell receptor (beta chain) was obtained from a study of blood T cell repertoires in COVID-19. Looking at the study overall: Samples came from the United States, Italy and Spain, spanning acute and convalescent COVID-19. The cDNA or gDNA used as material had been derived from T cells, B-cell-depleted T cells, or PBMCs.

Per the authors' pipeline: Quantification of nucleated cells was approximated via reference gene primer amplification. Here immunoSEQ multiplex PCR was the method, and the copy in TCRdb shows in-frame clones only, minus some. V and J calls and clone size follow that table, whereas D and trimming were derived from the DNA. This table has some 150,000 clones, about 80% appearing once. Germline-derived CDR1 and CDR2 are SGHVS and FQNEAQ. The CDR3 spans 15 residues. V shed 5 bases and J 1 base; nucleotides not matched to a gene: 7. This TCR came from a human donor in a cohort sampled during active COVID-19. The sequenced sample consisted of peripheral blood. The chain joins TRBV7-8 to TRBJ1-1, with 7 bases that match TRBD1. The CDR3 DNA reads TGTGCCAGCAGCCCCACATGGACAGGGAACACTGAAGCTTTCTTT. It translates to CASSPTWTGNTEAFF.